Each of the 14 T cell receptor beta chains below was sequenced from the same sample in a study of T cells in narcolepsy (dated by TCRdb to the late 2010s). Receptors were amplified or captured by the immunoSEQ multiplex PCR assay. TCRdb took over this immuneACCESS table, retaining in-frame rearrangements with V and J assigned. Such tables are incomplete; in checked studies, under half of the missing clones stem from an unresolved V gene, and the remainder is unexplained. This sample holds over 40,000 clones; approximately 88% were observed only once. The top ten constitute around 1.2% of the sample. Sequencing used CD45RA- memory CD4+ T cells from PBMCs. The cell subset or site label, read with the paper, signifies: memory T cells sorted ex vivo from peripheral blood. The receptors here all came from a human donor with narcolepsy.

The chain joins TRBV5-1 to TRBJ2-2, with a tentative D call TRBD2 (6 bases). V lost 4 bases to trimming and J lost 8 bases, with 12 bases between them. CDR1 and CDR2 from the germline V gene are SGHRS and YFSETQ. CDR3 size: 13 residues. The CDR3 protein is CASSLPSVGELFF. The DNA for the CDR3 is TGCGCCAGCAGCCTACCTAGCGTAGGGGAGCTGTTTTTT.

The count of this clone is one. The rearrangement uses TRBV4-3 and TRBJ1-1; 10 positions agree with TRBD1. CDR3 length: 20 amino acids. Looked up from germline, CDR1 is LGHNA and CDR2 is YSLEER. Unmatched junction bases numbered 13, after V lost 0 bases and J lost 0 bases. The CDR3 loop is CASSQEWDRGVLVLNTEAFF. CDR3 bases: TGCGCCAGCAGCCAAGAATGGGACAGGGGCGTCTTGGTGCTGAACACTGAAGCTTTCTTT.

The gene calls are TRBV5-4 and TRBJ2-2, with 7 positions matching TRBD2. CDR1 and CDR2 from the germline V gene are SGHNT and YYREEE (reference sequence). J gave up 8 bases and V 0 bases, and 7 bases lay outside the gene matches. The CDR3 covers 15 residues. In DNA, the CDR3 is TGTGCCAGCAGCTTGGCGGGGGGAAACCGTGGGGAGCTGTTTTTT. It encodes CASSLAGGNRGELFF.

The CDR3 nucleotides read TGTGCCAGTAGTATAACTTCCGCGAGGATACAGCCCCAGCATTTT. It specifies CASSITSARIQPQHF. The chain is built from TRBV19 and TRBJ1-5; no reliable D call. CDR3 size: 15 residues. Per the germline V gene, CDR1 is LNHDA and CDR2 is SQIVND (reference sequence). Trimming left V 2 bases short and J 7 bases short, with 15 bases between.

In its sample, this clone was seen a few times. The chain combines TRBV19 with TRBJ1-5, with 10 bases that match TRBD1. Per germline, CDR1 LNHDA and CDR2 SQIVND (reference sequence). Trimming took 3 bases from V and 9 from J; bases not matched to a gene: 5. This CDR3 has 14 amino acids. The CDR3 reads CASSMGQGMGPQHF. Written as DNA, the CDR3 is TGTGCCAGTAGTATGGGACAGGGGATGGGGCCCCAGCATTTT.

This rearrangement joins TRBV10-3 to TRBJ2-3; TRBD1 matches at 9 bases. CDR1 is ENHRY and CDR2 is SYGVKD in the germline V gene. The CDR3 loop spans 16 amino acids. J lost 4 bases, V lost 7 bases, and 12 bases had no gene match. This CDR3 is CAITSPRTGEADTQYF. Written as DNA, the CDR3 is TGTGCCATCACCTCTCCCAGGACAGGGGAAGCAGATACGCAGTATTTT.

This chain joins TRBV5-1 and TRBJ2-1, with 8 bases that match TRBD2. Trimming removed 5 bases from V and 0 bases from J; junction bases left unmatched: 7. Per the germline V gene, CDR1 is SGHRS and CDR2 is YFSETQ. CDR3 length: 16 amino acids. The CDR3 sequence: CASSPGGPVSYNEQFF. The CDR3 DNA sequence: TGCGCCAGCAGTCCGGGGGGGCCGGTCTCCTACAATGAGCAGTTCTTC.

V usage is TRBV6-5 and J usage is TRBJ1-2; D gene unclear. The germline V and J ends were trimmed by 6 bases and 8 bases, with 13 bases remaining between them. This CDR3 region has 12 residues. Germline V lookup: CDR1 MNHEY, CDR2 SVGAGI. The CDR3 is CASRGSGWGYTF. Here the CDR3 DNA reads TGTGCCAGCAGAGGTTCCGGTTGGGGCTACACCTTC.

The rearrangement links TRBV5-1 to TRBJ2-5; D is uncertain. The germline V gene has CDR1 SGHRS and CDR2 YFSETQ. The V end lost 0 bases, the J end lost 5 bases, and 11 bases lay between the germline ends. The length of the CDR3 is 14 residues. The CDR3 DNA reads TGCGCCAGCAGCTTGGACTATGGACGTGAGACCCAGTACTTC. Amino acids: CASSLDYGRETQYF. Drawing the rest from reference TRBV5-1 and TRBJ2-5, the complete variable domain is KAGVTQTPRYLIKTRGQQVTLSCSPISGHRSVSWYQQTPGQGLQFLFEYFSETQRNKGNFPGRFSGRQFSNSRSEMNVSTLELGDSALYLCASSLDYGRETQYFGPGTRLLVL.

There are a few counts of this clone. The chain has TRBV19 and TRBJ1-5; 8 nucleotides agree with TRBD1. Germline values: CDR1 LNHDA, CDR2 SQIVND (reference sequence). There are 17 residues in the CDR3. V shed 5 bases and J 3 bases; nucleotides not matched to a gene: 12. This chain's CDR3 is CASSPLEQGVYNQPQHF. CDR3 nucleotide sequence: TGTGCCAGTAGTCCGTTGGAACAGGGGGTTTACAATCAGCCCCAGCATTTT.

The V and J genes are TRBV5-1 and TRBJ2-2; the D is unclear. V was cut by 0 bases and J by 4 bases, with 7 bases left in between. The CDR3 is made up of 14 amino acids. Germline V gene sequence: CDR1 SGHRS, CDR2 YFSETQ. The CDR3 DNA reads as TGCGCCAGCAGCTTGGAGCGACCCACCGGGGAGCTGTTTTTT. Translating it yields CASSLERPTGELFF.

The chain combines TRBV25-1 with TRBJ1-4; 7 bases fit TRBD1. V gave up 4 bases and J gave up 2 bases; unmatched junction bases: 10. Germline-derived CDR1 and CDR2 are MGHDK and SYGVNS. This CDR3 is built from 17 residues. CDR3 in amino acids: CASSGTGVAGTNEKLFF. CDR3 nucleotide sequence: TGTGCCAGCAGTGGTACAGGGGTTGCTGGGACTAATGAAAAACTGTTTTTT.

The gene calls are TRBV19 and TRBJ2-1, with 13 bases lining up with TRBD2. Trimming took 8 bases from V and 5 from J; bases not matched to a gene: 6. The CDR3 has 15 amino acids. The germline gives CDR1 LNHDA, CDR2 SQIVND (reference sequence). The CDR3 loop is CASEGGTSGDNEQFF. The CDR3, as DNA: TGTGCCAGTGAAGGCGGGACTAGCGGGGACAATGAGCAGTTCTTC.

The chain carries TRBV7-9 and TRBJ2-3; D might be TRBD2 (5 bases). This CDR3 is built from 15 residues. Deletions cut 5 bases from V and 3 bases from J, with 15 bases between. The germline V gene has CDR1 SEHNR and CDR2 FQNEAQ (reference sequence). CDR3 DNA sequence: TGTGCCAGCAGCCCTATCTCTCCGGGGACAGATACGCAGTATTTT. Amino acid sequence: CASSPISPGTDTQYF.